These 8 T cell receptor beta chains were all obtained from the same sample, sequenced in a study of cytomegalovirus exposure and HLA in healthy donors. The PCR ran on 60 Vbeta and 13 Jbeta primers. The protocol was immunoSEQ multiplex PCR, while the TCRdb copy is restricted to in-frame clones and leaves out a portion. Of tens of thousands of clones in the sample, under 90% were seen once. The sequencing input was PBMCs. The receptor set was obtained from a man between 50 and 59 years old in good health and CMV-seropositive.

This CDR3 reads CASSQWAGDYEQYF. DNA of the CDR3: TGTGCCAGCAGCCAATGGGCGGGAGACTACGAGCAGTACTTC. This sequence joins TRBV4-2 and TRBJ2-7; 7 bases are shared with TRBD2. Germline loops: CDR1 LGHNA, CDR2 YNFKEQ. The CDR3 has 14 residues. V was pared by 2 bases and J by 3 bases, with 4 bases of the junction left unmatched.

This chain links TRBV5-1 with TRBJ1-1; 8 bases agree with TRBD1. This CDR3 is 15 amino acids long. V lost 5 bases to trimming and J lost 4 bases; unmatched junction nucleotides: 10. Per the germline V gene, CDR1 is SGHRS and CDR2 is YFSETQ. In DNA form, the CDR3 reads TGCGCCAGCAGACCTACAGGGGGGGTCAGCACTGAAGCTTTCTTT. As protein: CASRPTGGVSTEAFF.

The chain has TRBV6-1 and TRBJ1-1; D not resolved. Germline V gene sequence: CDR1 MNHNS, CDR2 SASEGT. V lost 7 bases, J lost 0 bases, and 15 bases lay in between. This CDR3 comprises 15 residues. CDR3 nucleotide sequence: TGTGCCAGCACCGCTTGGGGAGGTGTGAACACTGAAGCTTTCTTT. It codes for CASTAWGGVNTEAFF.

The chain combines TRBV19 with TRBJ2-2; TRBD2 agrees at 11 bases. Germline V gives CDR1 LNHDA, CDR2 SQIVND (reference sequence). The CDR3 totals 14 residues. The trim removed 8 bases at V and 4 bases at J, leaving 3 bases unmatched. CDR3 bases: TGTGCCAGTGAGGGACTAGCGGCCACCGGGGAGCTGTTTTTT. This codes for CASEGLAATGELFF.

The chain carries TRBV6-1 and TRBJ2-1, with 10 nucleotides matching TRBD2. This CDR3 has 11 residues. The germline V gene encodes CDR1 MNHNS and CDR2 SASEGT. The V and J ends lost 7 bases and 15 bases, in that order; junction bases with no gene match: 6. In DNA form, the CDR3 reads TGTGCCAGCACCACGGGACTAGCGACGTTCTTC. Protein: CASTTGLATFF.

V gene TRBV10-2 combines with J gene TRBJ1-1, with 7 nucleotides matching TRBD1. Germline V CDR1 and CDR2: WSHSY, SAAADI. V gave up 5 bases and J gave up 2 bases; unmatched junction bases: 8. This CDR3 contains 15 residues. CDR3 bases: TGCGCCAGCAGTCCCGCGCGACAGGGAAACACTGAAGCTTTCTTT. It codes for CASSPARQGNTEAFF.

The rearrangement uses TRBV6-8 and TRBJ1-2; D possibly corresponds to TRBD1 (5 bases). Germline-derived CDR1 and CDR2 are MNHGY and SAAAGT. The CDR3 is made up of 16 amino acids. Trimming stripped 1 base from V and 5 bases from J, with 17 bases between. The CDR3 reads CASSYWYKARGYGYTF. DNA of the CDR3: TGTGCCAGCAGTTACTGGTACAAAGCCCGGGGGTATGGCTACACCTTC.

The CDR3 loop reads CASSSQGLAGLSGANVLTF. The CDR3 DNA reads TGTGCCAGCAGTTCCCAGGGACTAGCGGGCCTATCTGGGGCCAACGTCCTGACTTTC. The chain couples TRBV28 to TRBJ2-6; 12 bases agree with TRBD2. This CDR3 is 19 amino acids long. J gave up 1 base and V 4 bases, and 8 bases lay outside the gene matches. CDR1 is MDHEN, CDR2 SYDVKM, per germline.